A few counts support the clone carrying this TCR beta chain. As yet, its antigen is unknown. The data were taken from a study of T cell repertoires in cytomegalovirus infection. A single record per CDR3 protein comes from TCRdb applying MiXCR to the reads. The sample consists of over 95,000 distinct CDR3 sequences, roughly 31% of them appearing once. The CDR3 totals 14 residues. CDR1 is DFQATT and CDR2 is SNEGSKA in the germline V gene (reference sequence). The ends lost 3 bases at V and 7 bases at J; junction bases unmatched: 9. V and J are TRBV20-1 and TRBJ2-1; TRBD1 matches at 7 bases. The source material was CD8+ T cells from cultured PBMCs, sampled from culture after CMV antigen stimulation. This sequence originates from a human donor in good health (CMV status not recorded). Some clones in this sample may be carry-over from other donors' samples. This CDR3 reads CSASDRVIWNEQFF. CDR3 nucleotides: TGCAGTGCTAGCGACAGGGTCATTTGGAATGAGCAGTTCTTC.